The source of this T cell receptor (beta chain) is a study of OX40 agonist ivuxolimab in advanced cancers. Background on the study: Participants could have had prior anti-PD-1, anti-PD-L1 or anti-CTLA-4 therapy, and less than 45% had some. Overall study results and limits: Circulating CD4+ and CD8+ T cells showed clonal expansion by week 6 at 0.1 to 3.0 mg/kg. Which antigen the expanded peripheral T cells recognized is unknown.

Data came from immunoSEQ multiplex PCR; TCRdb stores just in-frame clones and leaves some out. Of tens of thousands of clones listed, about 90% are singletons. The CDR3 sequence is 13 residues long. The V gene lost 10 bases and the J gene lost 3 bases, with 14 bases spanning the gap. The germline gives CDR1 MNHNS, CDR2 SASEGT. As concerns this clone: Its antigen is unknown.

The receptor was isolated from an adult with an advanced solid tumor such as melanoma, head and neck, liver or kidney cancer. Sequences were derived from CD4+ or CD8+ T cells sorted from blood, sampled in a trial of the OX40 agonist ivuxolimab. This chain joins TRBV6-1 and TRBJ2-3; D is ambiguous. Written as DNA, the CDR3 is TGTGCCATACTGAAGGAAGGTACAGATACGCAGTATTTT. Amino acids: CAILKEGTDTQYF.